The 26 T cell receptor beta chains reported below all come from one sample, sequenced in a study of blood T cells in healthy people across ages. A second PCR, run for roughly 7 to 12 cycles, used a sample-barcoded 5' primer plus a J-beta primer mix. One entry per CDR3 protein results from TCRdb running MiXCR on the 5' RACE reads. The table lists some 700,000 distinct CDR3 sequences, approximately 21% of them singletons. Input material: blood. These TCRs come from a man between 65 and 80 years old in good health.

This clonotype has only a few counts. An end of the junction differs from the germline gene, which may be a read error. The chain employs TRBV12-3 or TRBV12-4 and TRBJ1-2; TRBD1 agrees at 8 bases. The CDR3 is 14 amino acids. The CDR3 bases are TGTGCCAACAGTCCAGGACAGGGATTCGTTGGCTACACCTTC. It specifies CANSPGQGFVGYTF.

In this sample, this clonotype turned up a few times. V usage is TRBV12-3 or TRBV12-4 and J usage is TRBJ2-7; D assignment may be TRBD1 or TRBD2 (5 bases each). Trimming shortened V by 7 bases and J by 2 bases, and 15 bases separated the two germline ends. This CDR3 comprises 14 residues. CDR3 loop: CASTTGTSPYEQYF. The CDR3 coding sequence is TGTGCCAGCACCACTGGGACCAGTCCCTACGAGCAGTACTTC.

This clonotype was found a few times. The chain uses TRBV4-3 and TRBJ1-1; no clear D. In germline, CDR1 is LGHNA, CDR2 YSLEER. Trimming shortened V by 0 bases and J by 1 base, and 9 bases separated the two germline ends. This CDR3 spans 15 amino acids. CDR3 coding DNA: TGCGCCAGCAGCCAAGAAGGCCGGGGGAACACTGAAGCTTTCTTT. Protein sequence: CASSQEGRGNTEAFF.

Of note for this clonotype: At one of its ends the junction is not consistent with the germline gene, which may arise from a read error. V gene TRBV10-3 combines with J gene TRBJ1-1; D call uncertain. This CDR3 has 12 residues. Per the germline V gene, CDR1 is ENHRY and CDR2 is SYGVKD. The CDR3 DNA is TGTGCCATCAGTGAGTCCCAGTGGGAAGTTTTCTTT. Protein product: CAISESQWEVFF.

This clonotype turned up a few times. The CDR3: CASSPGSGTNTGELFF. As DNA, the CDR3 is TGTGCCAGCTCACCCGGGAGCGGGACTAACACCGGGGAGCTGTTTTTT. The chain has TRBV18 and TRBJ2-2, with TRBD2 matching 7 bases. The CDR3 consists of 16 residues. In germline, CDR1 is KGHSH, CDR2 LQKENI. Unmatched junction bases numbered 6, after V lost 3 bases and J lost 2 bases.

The chain links TRBV7-2 to TRBJ2-3, with 7 bases that match TRBD1. The V segment lost 4 bases and the J segment 6 bases; nucleotides outside the gene matches: 10. Germline CDR1 reads SGHTA; CDR2 reads FQGNSA. The CDR3 loop spans 15 amino acids. DNA for the CDR3: TGTGCCAGCAGCTCACAGACAGGGTTGCTTGATACGCAGTATTTT. Translation: CASSSQTGLLDTQYF.

The rearrangement joins TRBV15 to TRBJ1-6; no firm D call. The V gene lost 1 base and the J gene lost 0 bases, with 4 bases spanning the gap. The CDR3 contains 15 residues. Germline V gene data show CDR1 as LNHNV and CDR2 as YYDKDF (reference sequence). DNA for the CDR3: TGTGCCACCAGCAGAGCCAGCTCCTATAATTCACCCCTCCACTTT. It is translated as CATSRASSYNSPLHF.

The chain couples TRBV20-1 to TRBJ2-1; a possible D gene is TRBD1 (6 bases). The CDR3 loop spans 12 amino acids. V gave up 4 bases and J gave up 8 bases, with 12 bases separating them. CDR1 DFQATT and CDR2 SNEGSKA come from the germline V gene (reference sequence). The CDR3 bases are TGCAGTGCTATAGTCAGGGGCCATGAGCAGTTCTTC. As protein: CSAIVRGHEQFF.

The chain recombines TRBV12-3 or TRBV12-4 with TRBJ1-2, with TRBD1 matching 8 bases. After removal of 2 bases from V and 8 bases from J, the junction contained 10 bases not matched to a gene. CDR3 size: 15 residues. The CDR3 coding sequence is TGTGCCAGCAGTTTACAGGCTACAGGGGGGTACGGCTACACCTTC. Protein: CASSLQATGGYGYTF.

This clonotype was counted a few times. This sequence joins TRBV6-1 and TRBJ1-4; the D is unclear. CDR3 length: 13 residues. Germline CDR1 is MNHNS and CDR2 is SASEGT. Between the trimmed V and J ends, which lost 7 bases and 0 bases, there was a span of 6 bases. CDR3 coding DNA: TGTGCCAGCATCCGTACAACTAATGAAAAACTGTTTTTT. This sequence encodes CASIRTTNEKLFF.

The sample holds many counts of this clonotype. The J gene is TRBJ2-4, the V gene TRBV19; D possibly corresponds to TRBD1 (6 bases). The germline gives CDR1 LNHDA, CDR2 SQIVND (reference sequence). There are 14 residues in the CDR3. V dropped 7 bases and J dropped 6 bases, with 16 bases sitting between them. DNA for the CDR3: TGTGCCAGTACGTCCCAAGGGGGTATAAACATTCAGTACTTC. Translated, it gives CASTSQGGINIQYF.

The CDR3 sequence is CAISDNGPAGTDTQYF. The CDR3 coding sequence is TGTGCCATCAGTGATAACGGACCGGCGGGCACAGATACGCAGTATTTT. The genes are TRBV10-3 and TRBJ2-3; D ambiguous. CDR3 length equals 16 residues. The V gene's germline CDR1 is ENHRY and CDR2 SYGVKD. V was clipped by 3 bases and J by 1 base, with 14 bases between them.

The V gene is TRBV12-3 or TRBV12-4, the J gene TRBJ2-7; maybe TRBD1 (6 bases). The CDR3 totals 14 residues. Between the trimmed V and J ends, which lost 4 bases and 3 bases, there was a span of 13 bases. CDR3 nucleotides: TGTGCCAGCAGTTCCGGGACATACGTCTACGAGCAGTACTTC. Translating gives CASSSGTYVYEQYF.

The chain links TRBV29-1 to TRBJ2-4; possibly TRBD1 or TRBD2 for D (5 bases each). Between the trimmed V and J ends, which lost 0 bases and 2 bases, there was a span of 11 bases. The germline V gene encodes CDR1 SQVTM and CDR2 ANQGSEA. The CDR3 has 15 amino acids. The CDR3 sequence is CSVEDVEGPKNIQYF. CDR3 bases: TGCAGCGTTGAAGACGTTGAGGGACCCAAAAACATTCAGTACTTC. Supplemented by reference TRBV29-1 and TRBJ2-4, the full variable domain reads SAVISQKPSRDICQRGTSLTIQCQVDSQVTMMFWYRQQPGQSLTLIATANQGSEATYESGFVIDKFPISRPNLTFSTLTVSNMSPEDSSIYLCSVEDVEGPKNIQYFGAGTRLSVL.

This clonotype was recorded a few times. The genes are TRBV7-9 and TRBJ2-6; the D gene is possibly TRBD1 (8 bases). With 6 bases removed from V and 2 bases from J, the gap between germline ends came to 23 bases. There are 19 residues in the CDR3. Germline loops: CDR1 SEHNR, CDR2 FQNEAQ (reference sequence). CDR3 DNA sequence: TGTGCCAGCAGTCAACCCCCTTACAGGGGGAGGGCTGGGGCCAACGTCCTGACTTTC. It codes for CASSQPPYRGRAGANVLTF.

Ten or more counts support this clonotype. CDR3 amino acids: CASSFDHQETQYF. CDR3 coding DNA: TGTGCCAGCAGTTTTGACCATCAAGAGACCCAGTACTTC. The chain joins TRBV12-3 or TRBV12-4 to TRBJ2-5; no reliable D call. This CDR3 spans 13 amino acids. V lost 3 bases to trimming and J lost 2 bases, with 7 bases between them.

The chain carries TRBV6-5 and TRBJ1-6; tentatively, D is TRBD1 (6 bases). Looked up from germline, CDR1 is MNHEY and CDR2 is SVGAGI. V was cut by 0 bases and J by 10 bases, with 13 bases left in between. The CDR3 loop spans 15 amino acids. CDR3 protein: CASSYSGGHSSPLHF. The CDR3 region has the DNA TGTGCCAGCAGTTACTCGGGGGGCCATAGCTCACCCCTCCACTTT.

The chain has TRBV5-1 and TRBJ1-1; maybe TRBD1 (6 bases). Trimming stripped 3 bases from V and 3 bases from J, with 18 bases between. CDR3 size: 16 residues. Germline V lookup: CDR1 SGHRS, CDR2 YFSETQ. CDR3 sequence reads: CASSSDLDRPYTEAFF. Written as DNA, the CDR3 is TGCGCCAGCAGCTCGGATCTTGACAGGCCCTACACTGAAGCTTTCTTT.

The chain couples TRBV20-1 to TRBJ2-7; 9 nucleotides line up with TRBD1. CDR3 length: 13 amino acids. Germline CDR1 is DFQATT and CDR2 is SNEGSKA (reference sequence). The J segment lost 4 bases and the V segment lost 5 bases, leaving 6 bases of the junction unmatched. The CDR3 loop is CSALGQGGYEQYV. CDR3 sequence (DNA): TGCAGTGCTTTGGGACAGGGAGGATACGAGCAGTACGTC.

This clonotype was counted a few times. V usage is TRBV2 and J usage is TRBJ2-3; D perhaps matches TRBD2 (6 bases). Per the germline V gene, CDR1 is SNHLY and CDR2 is FYNNEI. V lost 6 bases to trimming and J lost 0 bases, with 13 bases between them. CDR3 length: 15 residues. For the CDR3, the DNA is TGTGCCAGCAGCAGGACCGGGACTAGCACAGATACGCAGTATTTT. It codes for CASSRTGTSTDTQYF.

The chain employs TRBV5-1 and TRBJ1-4; the D is unclear. The germline V gene has CDR1 SGHRS and CDR2 YFSETQ. Trimming removed 2 bases from V and 8 bases from J, with 7 bases in between. CDR3 length: 12 amino acids. CDR3: CASSLSDEKLFF. In nucleotides, the CDR3 is TGCGCCAGCAGCTTATCAGACGAAAAACTGTTTTTT.

This clonotype was recorded many times. V is TRBV20-1 and J is TRBJ2-7, with D perhaps matching TRBD1 or TRBD2 (5 bases each). The CDR3 covers 14 residues. V shed 3 bases and J shed 3 bases, with 15 bases lying between them. CDR1 is DFQATT and CDR2 is SNEGSKA in the germline V gene (reference sequence). The CDR3 reads CSARFGTAFYEQYF. Here the CDR3 DNA reads TGCAGTGCTAGGTTTGGGACGGCGTTCTACGAGCAGTACTTC.

The chain combines TRBV5-1 with TRBJ2-4, with TRBD2 identical over 8 bases. J gave up 0 bases and V 3 bases, and 5 bases lay outside the gene matches. The V gene's germline CDR1 is SGHRS and CDR2 YFSETQ. The length of the CDR3 is 16 residues. Here the CDR3 reads CASSSREGKAKNIQYF. The DNA of the CDR3 is TGCGCCAGCAGCTCCCGGGAGGGGAAAGCCAAAAACATTCAGTACTTC.

This clonotype came up once. The chain uses TRBV3-1 and TRBJ2-1; the D is unclear. The CDR3 length is 12 residues. The V and J ends lost 1 base and 15 bases respectively, with 13 bases between them. Germline loops: CDR1 LGHDT, CDR2 YNNKEL (reference sequence). CDR3 protein: CASSQGGTRWFF. DNA of the CDR3: TGTGCCAGCAGCCAAGGAGGAACACGGTGGTTCTTC.

The table lists this clonotype with a few counts. The rearrangement uses TRBV4-2 and TRBJ2-5; 11 bases align to TRBD2. The J call may be in error: the DNA end matches TRBJ2-7 better. The CDR3 extends over 16 amino acids. Looked up from germline, CDR1 is LGHNA and CDR2 is YNFKEQ. The CDR3 DNA reads as TGTGCCAGCAGCCAAGAGACTAGCGGGGAATCCTACGAGCAGTACTTC. It is translated as CASSQETSGESYEQYF.

The chain has TRBV14 and TRBJ1-2; a weak D match, TRBD1 (5 bases). This CDR3 region has 16 residues. Germline-derived CDR1 and CDR2 are SGHDN and FVKESK. Trimming took off 0 bases at V and 7 bases at J, with 18 bases between the two ends. The CDR3 loop reads CASSQDRDPGFSGYTF. CDR3 sequence (DNA): TGTGCCAGCAGCCAAGACCGGGACCCCGGATTCTCTGGCTACACCTTC.